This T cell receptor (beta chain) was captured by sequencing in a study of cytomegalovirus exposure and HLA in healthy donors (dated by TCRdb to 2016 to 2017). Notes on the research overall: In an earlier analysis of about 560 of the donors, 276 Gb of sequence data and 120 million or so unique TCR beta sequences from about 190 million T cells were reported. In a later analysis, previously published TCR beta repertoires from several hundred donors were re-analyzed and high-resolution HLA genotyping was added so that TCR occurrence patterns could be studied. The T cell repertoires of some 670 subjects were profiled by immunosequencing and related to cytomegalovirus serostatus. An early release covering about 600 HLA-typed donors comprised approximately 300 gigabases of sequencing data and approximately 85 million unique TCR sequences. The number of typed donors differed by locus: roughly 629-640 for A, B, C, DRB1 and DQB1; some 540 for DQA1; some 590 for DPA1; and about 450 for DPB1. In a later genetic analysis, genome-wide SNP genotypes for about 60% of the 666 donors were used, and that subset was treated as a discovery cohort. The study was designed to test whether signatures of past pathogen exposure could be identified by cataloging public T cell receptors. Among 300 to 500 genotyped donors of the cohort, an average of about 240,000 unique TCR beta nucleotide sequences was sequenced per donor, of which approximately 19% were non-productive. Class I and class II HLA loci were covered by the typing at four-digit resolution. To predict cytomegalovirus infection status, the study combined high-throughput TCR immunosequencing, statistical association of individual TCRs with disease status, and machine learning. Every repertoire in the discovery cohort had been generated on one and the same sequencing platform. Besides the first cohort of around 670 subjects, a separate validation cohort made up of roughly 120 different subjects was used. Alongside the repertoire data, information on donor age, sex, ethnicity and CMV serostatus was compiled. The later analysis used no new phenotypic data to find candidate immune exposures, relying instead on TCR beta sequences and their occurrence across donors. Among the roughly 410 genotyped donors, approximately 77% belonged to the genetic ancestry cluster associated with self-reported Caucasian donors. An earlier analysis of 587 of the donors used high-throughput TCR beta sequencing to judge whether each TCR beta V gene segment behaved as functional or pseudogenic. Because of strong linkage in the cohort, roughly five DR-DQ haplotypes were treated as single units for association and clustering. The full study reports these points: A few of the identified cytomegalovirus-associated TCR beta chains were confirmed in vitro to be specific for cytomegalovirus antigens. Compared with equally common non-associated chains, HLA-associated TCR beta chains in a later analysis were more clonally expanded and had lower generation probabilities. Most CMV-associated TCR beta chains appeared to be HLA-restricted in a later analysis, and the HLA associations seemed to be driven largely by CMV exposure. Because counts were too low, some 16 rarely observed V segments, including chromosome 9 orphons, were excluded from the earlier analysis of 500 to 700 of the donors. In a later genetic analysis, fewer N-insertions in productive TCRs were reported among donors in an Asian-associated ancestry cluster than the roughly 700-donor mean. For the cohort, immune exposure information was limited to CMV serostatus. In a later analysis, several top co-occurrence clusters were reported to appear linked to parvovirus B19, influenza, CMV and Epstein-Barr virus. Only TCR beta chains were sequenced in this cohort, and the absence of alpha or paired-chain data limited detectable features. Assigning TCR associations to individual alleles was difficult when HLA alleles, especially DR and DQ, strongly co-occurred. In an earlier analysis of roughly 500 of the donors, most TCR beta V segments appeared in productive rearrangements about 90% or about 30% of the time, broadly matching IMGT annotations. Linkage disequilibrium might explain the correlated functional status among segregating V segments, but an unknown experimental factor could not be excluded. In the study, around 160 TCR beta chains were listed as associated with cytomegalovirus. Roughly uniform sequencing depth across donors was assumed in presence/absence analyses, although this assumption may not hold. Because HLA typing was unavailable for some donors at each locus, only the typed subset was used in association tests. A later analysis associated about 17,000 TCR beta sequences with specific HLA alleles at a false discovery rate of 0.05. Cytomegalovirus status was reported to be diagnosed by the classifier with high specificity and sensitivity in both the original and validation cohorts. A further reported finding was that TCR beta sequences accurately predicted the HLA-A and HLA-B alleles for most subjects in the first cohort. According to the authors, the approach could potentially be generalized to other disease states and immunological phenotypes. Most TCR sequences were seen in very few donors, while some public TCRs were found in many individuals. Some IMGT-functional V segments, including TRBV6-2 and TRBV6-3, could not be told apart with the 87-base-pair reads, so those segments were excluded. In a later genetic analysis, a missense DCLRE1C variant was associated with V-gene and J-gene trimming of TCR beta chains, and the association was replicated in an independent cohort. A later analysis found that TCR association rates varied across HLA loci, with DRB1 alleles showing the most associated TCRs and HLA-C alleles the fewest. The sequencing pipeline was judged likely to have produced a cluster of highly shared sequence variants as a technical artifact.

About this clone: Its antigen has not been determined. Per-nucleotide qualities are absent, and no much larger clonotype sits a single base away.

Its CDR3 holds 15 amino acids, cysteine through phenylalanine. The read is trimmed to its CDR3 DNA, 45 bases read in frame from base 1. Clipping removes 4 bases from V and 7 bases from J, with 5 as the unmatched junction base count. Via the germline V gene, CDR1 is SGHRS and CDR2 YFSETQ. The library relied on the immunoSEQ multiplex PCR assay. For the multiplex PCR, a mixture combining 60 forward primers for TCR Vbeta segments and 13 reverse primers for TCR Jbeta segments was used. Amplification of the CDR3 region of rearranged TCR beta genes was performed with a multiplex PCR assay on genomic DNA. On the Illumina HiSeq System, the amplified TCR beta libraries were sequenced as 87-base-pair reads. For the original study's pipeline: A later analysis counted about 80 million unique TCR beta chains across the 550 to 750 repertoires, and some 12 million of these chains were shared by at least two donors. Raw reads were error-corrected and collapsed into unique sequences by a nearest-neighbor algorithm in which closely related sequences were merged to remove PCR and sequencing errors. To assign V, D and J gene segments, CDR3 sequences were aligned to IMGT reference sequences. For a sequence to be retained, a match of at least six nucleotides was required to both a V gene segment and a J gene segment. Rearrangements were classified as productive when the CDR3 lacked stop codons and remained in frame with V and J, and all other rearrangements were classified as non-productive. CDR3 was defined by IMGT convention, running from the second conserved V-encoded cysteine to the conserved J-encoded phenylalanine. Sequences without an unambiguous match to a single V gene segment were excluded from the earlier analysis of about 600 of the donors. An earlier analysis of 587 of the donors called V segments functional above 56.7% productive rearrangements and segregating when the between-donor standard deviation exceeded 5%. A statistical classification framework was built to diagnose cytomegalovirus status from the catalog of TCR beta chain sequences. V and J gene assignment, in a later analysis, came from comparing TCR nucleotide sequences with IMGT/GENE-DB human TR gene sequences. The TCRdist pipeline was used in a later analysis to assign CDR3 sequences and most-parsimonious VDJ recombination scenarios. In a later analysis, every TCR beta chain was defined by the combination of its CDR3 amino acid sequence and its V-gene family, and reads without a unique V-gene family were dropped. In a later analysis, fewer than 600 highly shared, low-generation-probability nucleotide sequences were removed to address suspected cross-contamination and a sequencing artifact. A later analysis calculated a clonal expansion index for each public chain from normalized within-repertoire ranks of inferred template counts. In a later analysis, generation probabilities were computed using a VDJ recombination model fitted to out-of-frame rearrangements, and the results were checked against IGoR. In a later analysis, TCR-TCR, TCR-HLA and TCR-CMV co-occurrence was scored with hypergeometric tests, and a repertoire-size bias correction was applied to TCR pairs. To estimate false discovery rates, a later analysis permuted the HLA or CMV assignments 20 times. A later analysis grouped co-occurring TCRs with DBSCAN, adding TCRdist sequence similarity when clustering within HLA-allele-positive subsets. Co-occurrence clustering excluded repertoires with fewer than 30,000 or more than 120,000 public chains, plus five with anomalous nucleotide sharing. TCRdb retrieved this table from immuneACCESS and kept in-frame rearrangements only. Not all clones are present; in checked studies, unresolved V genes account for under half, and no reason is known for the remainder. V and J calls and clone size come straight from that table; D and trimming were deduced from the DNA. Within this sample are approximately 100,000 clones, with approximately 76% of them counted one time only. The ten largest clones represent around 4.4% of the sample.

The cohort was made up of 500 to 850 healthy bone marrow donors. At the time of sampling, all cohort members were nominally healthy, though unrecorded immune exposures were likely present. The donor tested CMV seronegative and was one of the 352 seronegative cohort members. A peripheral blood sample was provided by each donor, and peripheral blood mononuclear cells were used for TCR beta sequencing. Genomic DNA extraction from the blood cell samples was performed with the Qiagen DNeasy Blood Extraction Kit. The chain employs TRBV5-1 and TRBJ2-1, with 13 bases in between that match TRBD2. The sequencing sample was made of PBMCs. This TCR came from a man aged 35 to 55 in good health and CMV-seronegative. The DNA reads TGCGCCAGCAGCCCGGGACTAGCGGGGAGTAATGAGCAGTTCTTC. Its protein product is CASSPGLAGSNEQFF.